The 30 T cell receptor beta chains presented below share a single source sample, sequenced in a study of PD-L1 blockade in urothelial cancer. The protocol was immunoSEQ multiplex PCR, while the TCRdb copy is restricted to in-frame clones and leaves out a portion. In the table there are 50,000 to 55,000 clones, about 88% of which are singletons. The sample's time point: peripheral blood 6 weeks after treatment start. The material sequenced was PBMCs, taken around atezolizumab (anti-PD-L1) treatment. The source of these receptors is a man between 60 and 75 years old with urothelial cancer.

Written as DNA, the CDR3 is TGTGCCAGCAGTGGACCGAAGACAGGGGTCCTCCACGAGCAGTACTTC. Encoded protein: CASSGPKTGVLHEQYF. The rearrangement joins TRBV6-1 to TRBJ2-7; the match to TRBD1 covers 8 bases. J was trimmed by 5 bases and V by 4 bases; bases with no gene match: 13. Germline V gives CDR1 MNHNS, CDR2 SASEGT. The CDR3 consists of 16 residues.

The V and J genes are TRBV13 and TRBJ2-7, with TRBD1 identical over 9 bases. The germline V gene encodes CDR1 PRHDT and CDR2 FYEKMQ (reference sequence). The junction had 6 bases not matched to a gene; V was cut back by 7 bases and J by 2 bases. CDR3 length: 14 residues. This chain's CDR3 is CASTRTGVTYEQYF. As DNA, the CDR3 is TGTGCCAGCACGCGGACAGGGGTCACCTACGAGCAGTACTTC.

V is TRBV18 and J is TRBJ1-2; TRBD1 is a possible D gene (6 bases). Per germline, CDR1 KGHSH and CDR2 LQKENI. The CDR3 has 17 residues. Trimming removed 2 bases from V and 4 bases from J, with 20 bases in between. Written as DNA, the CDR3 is TGTGCCAGCTCACCAGCAAGTGGGGGCGGGGGCTCCTATGGCTACACCTTC. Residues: CASSPASGGGGSYGYTF.

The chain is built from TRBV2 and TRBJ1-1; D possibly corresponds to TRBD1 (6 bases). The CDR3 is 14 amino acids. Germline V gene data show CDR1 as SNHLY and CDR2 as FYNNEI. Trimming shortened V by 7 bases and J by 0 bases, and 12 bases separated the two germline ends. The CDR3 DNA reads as TGTGCCAGCATTTGGACAGACCTGAACACTGAAGCTTTCTTT. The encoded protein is CASIWTDLNTEAFF.

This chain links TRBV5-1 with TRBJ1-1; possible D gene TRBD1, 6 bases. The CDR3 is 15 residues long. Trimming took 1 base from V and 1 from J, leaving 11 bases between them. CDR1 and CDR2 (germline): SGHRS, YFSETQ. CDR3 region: CASSLMGQRNTEAFF. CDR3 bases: TGCGCCAGCAGCTTGATGGGACAACGGAACACTGAAGCTTTCTTT.

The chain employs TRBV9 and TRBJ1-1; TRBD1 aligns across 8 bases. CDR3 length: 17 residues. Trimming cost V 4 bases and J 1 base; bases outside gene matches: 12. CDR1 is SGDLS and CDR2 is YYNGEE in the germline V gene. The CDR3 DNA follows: TGTGCCAGCAGCCCCGCCCGGACAGGGAGGTCGAACACTGAAGCTTTCTTT. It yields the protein CASSPARTGRSNTEAFF.

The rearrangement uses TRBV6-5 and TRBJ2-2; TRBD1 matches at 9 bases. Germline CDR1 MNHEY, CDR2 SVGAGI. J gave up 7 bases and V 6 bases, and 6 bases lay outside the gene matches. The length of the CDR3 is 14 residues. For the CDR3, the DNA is TGTGCCAGCAGATTACAGGGGGCAGGCGGGGAGCTGTTTTTT. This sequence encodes CASRLQGAGGELFF.

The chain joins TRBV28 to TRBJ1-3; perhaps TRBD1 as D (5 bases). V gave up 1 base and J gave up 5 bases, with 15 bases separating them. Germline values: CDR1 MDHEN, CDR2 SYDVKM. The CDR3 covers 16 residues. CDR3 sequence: CASSLFSAGLRNTIYF. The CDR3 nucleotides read TGTGCCAGCAGTTTATTTTCCGCAGGGTTGAGAAACACCATATATTTT.

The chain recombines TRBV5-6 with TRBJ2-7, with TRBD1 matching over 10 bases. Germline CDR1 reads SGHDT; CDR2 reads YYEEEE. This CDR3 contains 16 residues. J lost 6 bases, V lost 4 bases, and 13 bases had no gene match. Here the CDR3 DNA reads TGTGCCAGCAGCCGGGGATACAGACAGGGGGCAGGCGAGCAGTACTTC. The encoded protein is CASSRGYRQGAGEQYF.

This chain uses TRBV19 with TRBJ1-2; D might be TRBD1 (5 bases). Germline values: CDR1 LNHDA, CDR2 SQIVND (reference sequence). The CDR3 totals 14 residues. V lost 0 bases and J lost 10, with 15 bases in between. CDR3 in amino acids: CASSIDLDSPHYTF. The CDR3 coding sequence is TGTGCCAGTAGTATAGATCTCGACAGCCCGCACTACACCTTC.

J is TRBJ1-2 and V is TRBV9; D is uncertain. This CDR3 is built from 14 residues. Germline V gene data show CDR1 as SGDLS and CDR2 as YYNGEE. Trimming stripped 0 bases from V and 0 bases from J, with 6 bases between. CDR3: CASSVDRANYGYTF. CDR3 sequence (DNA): TGTGCCAGCAGCGTAGACAGAGCTAACTATGGCTACACCTTC.

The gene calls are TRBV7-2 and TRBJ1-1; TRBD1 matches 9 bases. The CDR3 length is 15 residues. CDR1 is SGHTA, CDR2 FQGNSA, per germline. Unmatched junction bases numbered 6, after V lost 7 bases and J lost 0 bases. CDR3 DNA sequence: TGTGCCAGCACCAGGACAGGGGCAATGAACACTGAAGCTTTCTTT. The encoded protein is CASTRTGAMNTEAFF.

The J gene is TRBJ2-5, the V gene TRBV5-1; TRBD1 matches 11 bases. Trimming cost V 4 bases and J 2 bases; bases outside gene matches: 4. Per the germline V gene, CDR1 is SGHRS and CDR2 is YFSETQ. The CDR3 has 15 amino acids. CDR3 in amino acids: CASSLGDRGQETQYF. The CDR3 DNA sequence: TGCGCCAGCAGCCTGGGGGACAGGGGGCAAGAGACCCAGTACTTC. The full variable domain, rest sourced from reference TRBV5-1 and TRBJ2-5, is KAGVTQTPRYLIKTRGQQVTLSCSPISGHRSVSWYQQTPGQGLQFLFEYFSETQRNKGNFPGRFSGRQFSNSRSEMNVSTLELGDSALYLCASSLGDRGQETQYFGPGTRLLVL.

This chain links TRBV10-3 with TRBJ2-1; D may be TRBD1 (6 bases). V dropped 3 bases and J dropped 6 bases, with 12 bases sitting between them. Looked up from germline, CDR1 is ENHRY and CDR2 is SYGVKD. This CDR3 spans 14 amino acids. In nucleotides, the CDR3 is TGTGCCATCAGTGACGGTTCCAGGGGCAATGAGCAGTTCTTC. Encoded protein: CAISDGSRGNEQFF.

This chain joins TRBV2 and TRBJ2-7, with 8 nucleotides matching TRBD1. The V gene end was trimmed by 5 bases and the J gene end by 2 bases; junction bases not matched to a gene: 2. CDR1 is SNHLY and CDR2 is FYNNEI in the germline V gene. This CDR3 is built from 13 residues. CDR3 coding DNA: TGTGCCAGCAGTTTGGACAGGGCCTACGAGCAGTACTTC. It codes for CASSLDRAYEQYF.

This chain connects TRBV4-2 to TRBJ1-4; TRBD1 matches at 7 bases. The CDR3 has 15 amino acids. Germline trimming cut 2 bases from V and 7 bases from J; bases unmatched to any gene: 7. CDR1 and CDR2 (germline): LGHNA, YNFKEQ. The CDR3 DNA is TGTGCCAGCAGCCAACCCCAGGGGGGCGGTGAAAAACTGTTTTTT. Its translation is CASSQPQGGGEKLFF.

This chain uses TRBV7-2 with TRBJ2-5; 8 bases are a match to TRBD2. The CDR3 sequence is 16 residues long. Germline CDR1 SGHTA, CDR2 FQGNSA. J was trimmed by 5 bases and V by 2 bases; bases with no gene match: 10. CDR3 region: CASSLRSGSGGETQYF. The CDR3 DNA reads TGTGCCAGCAGCTTACGGAGCGGGAGTGGGGGGGAGACCCAGTACTTC.

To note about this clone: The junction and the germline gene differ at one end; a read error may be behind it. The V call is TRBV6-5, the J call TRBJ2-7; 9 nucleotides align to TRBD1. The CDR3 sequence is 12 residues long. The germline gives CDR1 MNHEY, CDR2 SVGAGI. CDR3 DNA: TGTGCCAGCAGTTACCGCCGGGACAGGGTTAACTTC. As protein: CASSYRRDRVNF.

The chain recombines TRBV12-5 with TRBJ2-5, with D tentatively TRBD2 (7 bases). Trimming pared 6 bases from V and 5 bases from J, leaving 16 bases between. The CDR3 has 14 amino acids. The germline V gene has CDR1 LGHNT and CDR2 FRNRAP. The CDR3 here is CASGPRGGGETQYF. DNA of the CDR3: TGTGCTAGTGGCCCGAGGGGGGGAGGGGAGACCCAGTACTTC.

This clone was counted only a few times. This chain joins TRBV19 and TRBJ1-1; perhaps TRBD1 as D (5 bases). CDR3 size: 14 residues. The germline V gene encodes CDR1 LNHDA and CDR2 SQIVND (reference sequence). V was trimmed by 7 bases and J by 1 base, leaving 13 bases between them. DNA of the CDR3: TGTGCCAGTACCATAGGGGCCGCGAACACTGAAGCTTTCTTT. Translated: CASTIGAANTEAFF.

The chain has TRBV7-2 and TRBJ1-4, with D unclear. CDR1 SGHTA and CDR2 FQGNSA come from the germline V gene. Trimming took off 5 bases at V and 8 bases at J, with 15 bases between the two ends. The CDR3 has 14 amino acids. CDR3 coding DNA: TGTGCCAGCAGCAAAGACGCGTTGGGCGAAAAACTGTTTTTT. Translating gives CASSKDALGEKLFF.

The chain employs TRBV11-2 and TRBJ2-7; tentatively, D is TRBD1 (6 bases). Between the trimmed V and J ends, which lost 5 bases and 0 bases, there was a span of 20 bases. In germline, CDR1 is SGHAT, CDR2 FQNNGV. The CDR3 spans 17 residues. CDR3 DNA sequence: TGTGCCAGCAGCCCGAACCCGGGACACGTTATCTCCTACGAGCAGTACTTC. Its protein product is CASSPNPGHVISYEQYF.

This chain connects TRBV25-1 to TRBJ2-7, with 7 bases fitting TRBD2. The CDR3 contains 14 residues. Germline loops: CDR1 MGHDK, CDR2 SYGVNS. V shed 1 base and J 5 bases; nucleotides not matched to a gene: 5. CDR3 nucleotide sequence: TGTGCCAGCAGTGAATGGATGCGGGAGAACGAGCAGTACTTC. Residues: CASSEWMRENEQYF.

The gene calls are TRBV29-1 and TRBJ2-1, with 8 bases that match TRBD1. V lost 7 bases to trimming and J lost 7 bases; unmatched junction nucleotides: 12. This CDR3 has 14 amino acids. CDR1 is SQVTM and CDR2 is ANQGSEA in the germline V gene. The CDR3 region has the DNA TGCAGCGCCGAGATAGGACAGGGAGCGAATGAGCAGTTCTTC. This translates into CSAEIGQGANEQFF.

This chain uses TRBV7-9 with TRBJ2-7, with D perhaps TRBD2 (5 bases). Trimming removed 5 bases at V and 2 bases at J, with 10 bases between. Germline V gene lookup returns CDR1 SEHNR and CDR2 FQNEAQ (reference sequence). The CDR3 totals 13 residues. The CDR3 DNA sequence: TGTGCCAGCAGCCATAGCGCGGCCTACGAGCAGTACTTC. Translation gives CASSHSAAYEQYF. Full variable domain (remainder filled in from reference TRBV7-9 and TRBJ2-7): DTGVSQNPRHKITKRGQNVTFRCDPISEHNRLYWYRQTLGQGPEFLTYFQNEAQLEKSRLLSDRFSAERPKGSFSTLEIQRTEQGDSAMYLCASSHSAAYEQYFGPGTRLTVT.

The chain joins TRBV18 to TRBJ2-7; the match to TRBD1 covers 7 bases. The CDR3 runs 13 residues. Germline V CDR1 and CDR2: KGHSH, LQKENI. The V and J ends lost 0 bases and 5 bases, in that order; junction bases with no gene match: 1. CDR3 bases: TGTGCCAGCTCACCACCAGGGGGCCACGAGCAGTACTTC. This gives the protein CASSPPGGHEQYF. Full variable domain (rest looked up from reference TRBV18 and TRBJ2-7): NAGVMQNPRHLVRRRGQEARLRCSPMKGHSHVYWYRQLPEEGLKFMVYLQKENIIDESGMPKERFSAEFPKEGPSILRIQQVVRGDSAAYFCASSPPGGHEQYFGPGTRLTVT.

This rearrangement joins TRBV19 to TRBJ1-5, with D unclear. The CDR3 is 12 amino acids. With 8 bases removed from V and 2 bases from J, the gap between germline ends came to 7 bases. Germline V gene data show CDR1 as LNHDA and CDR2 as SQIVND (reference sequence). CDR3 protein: CASVRGNQPQHF. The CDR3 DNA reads TGTGCCAGTGTAAGAGGCAATCAGCCCCAGCATTTT.

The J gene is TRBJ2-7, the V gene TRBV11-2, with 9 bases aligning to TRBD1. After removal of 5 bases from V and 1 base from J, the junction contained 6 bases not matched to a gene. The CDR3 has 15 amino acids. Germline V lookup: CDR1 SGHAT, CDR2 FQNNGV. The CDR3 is CASSRGTGRSYEQYF. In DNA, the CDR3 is TGTGCCAGCAGCAGAGGGACAGGGAGATCCTACGAGCAGTACTTC.

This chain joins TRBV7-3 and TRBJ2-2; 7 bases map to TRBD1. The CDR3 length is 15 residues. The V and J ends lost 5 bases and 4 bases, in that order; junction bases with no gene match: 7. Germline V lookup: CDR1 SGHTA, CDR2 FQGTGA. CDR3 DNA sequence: TGTGCCAGCAGCCCCGACAGGGTACCCACCGGGGAGCTGTTTTTT. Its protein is CASSPDRVPTGELFF.

CDR3 sequence reads: CASSSGQGHYGYTF. In DNA, the CDR3 is TGTGCCAGCAGTTCGGGACAGGGACACTATGGCTACACCTTC. The rearrangement uses TRBV27 and TRBJ1-2; 9 bases fit TRBD1. The junction had 3 bases not matched to a gene; V was cut back by 4 bases and J by 3 bases. CDR3 size: 14 residues. Germline V gene lookup returns CDR1 MNHEY and CDR2 SMNVEV (reference sequence).